A selection of T cell receptor beta chains follows, all from one sample in a study of vaccination and CD4 T cells after COVID-19. Antigens of these TCRs are unknown. TCRdb recomputed calls from the PCR reads with MiXCR, one row per CDR3 protein. The table has about 23,000 distinct CDR3 sequences, 67% seen once; the top ten hold about a fifth. This material consisted of CD4+ T cells from blood, cultured in vitro, taken after SARS-CoV-2 vaccination. These receptors all come from a human donor who received a COVID-19 vaccine. Both conserved end residues are part of each CDR3. The D gene is left open where the match is weak. Clone size, where shown, is once, few, many, or a class for clones that have expanded.

V: TRBV7-3
J: TRBJ1-3
size: NA
D: NA
DNA: TGTGCCAGCTCCCGGGACCGAGGAAACACCATATATTTT
CDR3: CASSRDRGNTIYF

V: TRBV11-3
J: TRBJ2-4
size: few
D: NA
DNA: TGTGCCAGCAGCTTAGGGGAAAACATTCAGTACTTC
CDR3: CASSLGENIQYF

V: TRBV6-5
J: TRBJ1-1
size: NA
D: NA
DNA: TGTGCCAGCAGTTACTCCAGGCGCCCGTTTATGAACACTGAAGCTTTCTTT
CDR3: CASSYSRRPFMNTEAFF

V: TRBV6-4
J: TRBJ1-1
size: NA
D: NA
DNA: TGTGCCAGCAGTTTAAGGAGGGACACTGAAGCTTTCTTT
CDR3: CASSLRRDTEAFF

V: TRBV6-1
J: TRBJ1-2
size: once
D: NA
DNA: TGTGCCAGCAGTCCTCTATCGGGGCTGCCAGGCGGCTACACCTTC
CDR3: CASSPLSGLPGGYTF

V: TRBV6-4
J: TRBJ1-6
size: few
D: TRBD1
DNA: TGTGCCAGCCTAAAGGGGGCGACGGGCTATAATTCACCCCTCCACTTT
CDR3: CASLKGATGYNSPLHF

V: TRBV7-2
J: TRBJ2-3
size: NA
D: TRBD2
DNA: TGTGCCAGCAGCTTAACTAGCGGGGGGGCAGATACGCAGTATTTT
CDR3: CASSLTSGGADTQYF

V: TRBV19
J: TRBJ2-7
size: once
D: TRBD1
DNA: TGTGCCAGTAGTCCCCAGGGGGCTGATAGCTACGAGCAGTACTTC
CDR3: CASSPQGADSYEQYF

V: TRBV7-2
J: TRBJ2-3
size: NA
D: NA
DNA: TGTGCCAGCAGCCAATCTTTGGATGGCACAGATACGCAGTATTTT
CDR3: CASSQSLDGTDTQYF

V: TRBV7-9
J: TRBJ1-1
size: NA
D: NA
DNA: TGTGCCAGCAGCTTTACAGGTGGGGACACTGAAGCTTTCTTT
CDR3: CASSFTGGDTEAFF

V: TRBV10-3
J: TRBJ1-1
size: NA
D: NA
DNA: TGTGCCAGCAGTTACGGGACAACTAACACTGAAGCTTTCTTT
CDR3: CASSYGTTNTEAFF

V: TRBV30
J: TRBJ1-1
size: NA
D: NA
DNA: TGTGCCTGGAGTCCCGGGACATATTTAGCTTTCTTT
CDR3: CAWSPGTYLAFF

V: TRBV20-1
J: TRBJ1-5
size: NA
D: NA
DNA: TGCAGTGCTGGGCCCGGGGGCAGCAATCAGCCCCAGCATTTT
CDR3: CSAGPGGSNQPQHF

V: TRBV5-5
J: TRBJ1-1
size: few
D: NA
DNA: TGTGCCAGCAGTTCAGCGCAGACGGTGAACACTGAAGCTTTCTTT
CDR3: CASSSAQTVNTEAFF

V: TRBV6-2/TRBV6-3
J: TRBJ2-1
size: NA
D: TRBD2
DNA: TGTGCCAGCAGTTCGCTAGCGGGGGGACCTTACAATAAGCAGTTCTTC
CDR3: CASSSLAGGPYNKQFF

V: TRBV20-1
J: TRBJ2-3
size: once
D: NA
DNA: TGCAGTGCTAGAAACTCGAACCGCCGGACAATGGAAACAGATACGCAGTATTTT
CDR3: CSARNSNRRTMETDTQYF

V: TRBV6-1
J: TRBJ2-2
size: once
D: NA
DNA: TGTGCCAGCAGTGTGTCCGTGGCCGGGGAGCTGTTTTTT
CDR3: CASSVSVAGELFF

V: TRBV19
J: TRBJ2-7
size: NA
D: TRBD1
DNA: TGTGCCAGTAGTATGGGGCAGGGGGCCTACGAGCAGTACTTC
CDR3: CASSMGQGAYEQYF

V: TRBV20-1
J: TRBJ2-1
size: NA
D: NA
DNA: TGCAGTGCTCCACATAGGGGCTCCTACAATGAGCAGTTCTTC
CDR3: CSAPHRGSYNEQFF

V: TRBV15
J: TRBJ2-7
size: NA
D: TRBD1
DNA: TGTGCCACCTCCCAGTGGGACAGGGACGGCGAGCAGTACTTC
CDR3: CATSQWDRDGEQYF